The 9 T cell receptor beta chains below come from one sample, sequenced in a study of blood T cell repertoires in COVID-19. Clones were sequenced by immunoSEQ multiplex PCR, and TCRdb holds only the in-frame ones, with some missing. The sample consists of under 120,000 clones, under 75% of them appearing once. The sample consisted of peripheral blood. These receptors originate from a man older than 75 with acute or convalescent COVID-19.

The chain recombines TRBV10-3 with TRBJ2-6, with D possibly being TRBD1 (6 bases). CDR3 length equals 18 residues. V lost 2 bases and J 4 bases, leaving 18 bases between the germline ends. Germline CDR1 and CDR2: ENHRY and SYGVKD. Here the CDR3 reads CAISEVLQGWTGANVLTF. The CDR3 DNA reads TGTGCCATCAGTGAGGTTTTACAGGGATGGACCGGGGCCAACGTCCTGACTTTC.

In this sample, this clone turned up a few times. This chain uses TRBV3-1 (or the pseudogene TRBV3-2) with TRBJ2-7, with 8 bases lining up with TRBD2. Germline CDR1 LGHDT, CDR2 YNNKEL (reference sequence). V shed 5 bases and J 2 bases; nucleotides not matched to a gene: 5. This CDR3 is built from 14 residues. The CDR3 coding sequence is TGTGCCAGCAGCGAGATACTAGCGGCCTACGAGCAGTACTTC. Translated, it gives CASSEILAAYEQYF.

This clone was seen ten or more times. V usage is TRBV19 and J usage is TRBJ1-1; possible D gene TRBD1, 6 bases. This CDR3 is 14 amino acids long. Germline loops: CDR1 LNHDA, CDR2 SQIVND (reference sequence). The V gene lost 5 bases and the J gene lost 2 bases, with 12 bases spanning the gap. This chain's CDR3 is CASSYREGNTEAFF. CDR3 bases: TGTGCCAGTAGTTACAGGGAAGGAAACACTGAAGCTTTCTTT.

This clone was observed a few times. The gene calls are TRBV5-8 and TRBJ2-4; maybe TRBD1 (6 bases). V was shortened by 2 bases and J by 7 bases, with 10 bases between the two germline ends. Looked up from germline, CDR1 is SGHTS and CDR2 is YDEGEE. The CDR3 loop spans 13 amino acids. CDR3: CASSLQGRNIQYF. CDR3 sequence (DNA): TGTGCCAGCAGCTTACAGGGTCGGAACATTCAGTACTTC.

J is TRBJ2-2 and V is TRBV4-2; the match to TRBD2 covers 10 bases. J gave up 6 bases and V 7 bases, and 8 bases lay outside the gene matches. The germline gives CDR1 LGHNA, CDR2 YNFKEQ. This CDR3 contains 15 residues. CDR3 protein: CASKGVAGGSGELFF. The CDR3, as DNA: TGTGCCAGCAAGGGGGTAGCGGGAGGATCCGGGGAGCTGTTTTTT.

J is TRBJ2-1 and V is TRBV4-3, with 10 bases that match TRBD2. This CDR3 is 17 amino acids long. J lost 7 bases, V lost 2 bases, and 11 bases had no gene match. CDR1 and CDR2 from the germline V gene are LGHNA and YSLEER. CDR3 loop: CASSQSDSGRAENEQFF. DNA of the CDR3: TGCGCCAGCAGCCAATCGGACAGCGGGAGGGCCGAGAATGAGCAGTTCTTC.

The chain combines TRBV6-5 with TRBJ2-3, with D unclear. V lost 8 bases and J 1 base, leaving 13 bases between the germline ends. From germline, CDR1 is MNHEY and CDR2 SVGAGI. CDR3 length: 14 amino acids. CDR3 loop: CASASGWGTDTQYF. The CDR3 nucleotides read TGTGCCAGCGCTTCAGGCTGGGGCACAGATACGCAGTATTTT.

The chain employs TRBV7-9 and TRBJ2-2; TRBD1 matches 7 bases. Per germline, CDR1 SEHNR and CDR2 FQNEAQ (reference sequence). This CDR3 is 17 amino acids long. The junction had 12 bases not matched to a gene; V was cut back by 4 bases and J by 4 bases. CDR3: CASSYPRQGRITGELFF. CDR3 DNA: TGTGCCAGCAGCTACCCCCGACAGGGAAGGATCACCGGGGAGCTGTTTTTT.

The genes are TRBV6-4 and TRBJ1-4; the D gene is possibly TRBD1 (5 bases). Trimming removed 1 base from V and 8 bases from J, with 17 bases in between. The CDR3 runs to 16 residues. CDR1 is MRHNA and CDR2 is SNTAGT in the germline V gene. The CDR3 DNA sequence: TGTGCCAGCAGTGACTGGGGCAGGGCCGGAGAGGAAAAACTGTTTTTT. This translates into CASSDWGRAGEEKLFF.